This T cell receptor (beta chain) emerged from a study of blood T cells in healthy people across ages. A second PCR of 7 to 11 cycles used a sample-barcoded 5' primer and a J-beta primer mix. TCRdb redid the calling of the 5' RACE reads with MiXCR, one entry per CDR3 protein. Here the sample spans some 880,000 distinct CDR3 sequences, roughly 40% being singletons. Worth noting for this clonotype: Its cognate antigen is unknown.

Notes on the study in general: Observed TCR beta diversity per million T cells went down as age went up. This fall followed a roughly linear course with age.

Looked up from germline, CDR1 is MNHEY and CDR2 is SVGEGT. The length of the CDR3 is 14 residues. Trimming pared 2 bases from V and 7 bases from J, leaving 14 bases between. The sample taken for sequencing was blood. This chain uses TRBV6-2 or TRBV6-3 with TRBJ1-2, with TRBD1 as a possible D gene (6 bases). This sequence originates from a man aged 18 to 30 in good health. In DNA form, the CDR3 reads TGTGCCAGCAGTTACACGGGGACAACCTGTGGCTACACCTTC. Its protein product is CASSYTGTTCGYTF.